This TCR beta chain is drawn from a study of blood T cells in healthy people across ages. Points from the study as a whole: Long-lived donors had more naive CD4+ cells and higher diversity than aged donors. Percentage of naive T cells showed a strong correlation with TCR beta diversity.

CDR3 length: 16 residues. Deletions cut 1 base from V and 2 bases from J, with 13 bases between. CDR1 is SGHTA and CDR2 is FQGNSA in the germline V gene. With a J-beta primer mix and a sample-barcoded 5' primer, a second PCR ran 7 to 11 cycles. Via MiXCR, TCRdb re-called the 5' RACE reads, giving one row per CDR3 protein. Counted here are roughly 1,800,000 distinct CDR3 sequences, less than 50% occurring once; the ten biggest clones make up approximately 2%. This clonotype turned up a few times. No antigen is known for it. PBMCs numbering at least 6 million were isolated per sample. Samples each yielded at least 6 micrograms of total RNA.

The sequenced sample consisted of blood. The V and J genes are TRBV7-2 and TRBJ2-3; D possibly corresponds to TRBD2 (6 bases). This sequence originates from a woman aged 40 to 50 in good health. This CDR3 reads CASSLEGRGSTDTQYF. DNA of the CDR3: TGTGCCAGCAGCTTAGAGGGGCGGGGATCCACAGATACGCAGTATTTT.